This TCR beta chain originates from a study of glioma-infiltrating T cells. This clonotype was seen at least ten times. Its specificity is not known. The iRepertoire nested amplicon-rescue multiplex PCR amplified TCR alpha and beta CDR3s from RNA. TCRdb ran MiXCR on the multiplex PCR reads and lists one entry per CDR3 protein. The sample consists of 35,000 to 45,000 distinct CDR3 sequences, 20% to 25% of them appearing once. Germline CDR1 is DFQATT and CDR2 is SNEGSKA (reference sequence). This CDR3 region has 14 residues. Trimming cost V 6 bases and J 4 bases; bases outside gene matches: 11. General study results and limits: Very few CDR3 sequences were shared between tissue and blood. Gliomas, especially low-grade, showed above-expected tissue-blood divergence; non-neoplastic patients showed below.

The sequence derives from a human donor with low-grade glioma or glioblastoma, undergoing nonglioma brain surgery, or in good health (not recorded which). The chain joins TRBV20-1 to TRBJ1-1, with 7 bases lining up with TRBD1. Sequenced input: glioma tissue, nonneoplastic brain tissue, or PBMCs (not recorded which). CDR3 sequence (DNA): TGCAGTGCCCTGACAGGGAGGACCACCACTGAAGCTTTCTTT. It encodes CSALTGRTTTEAFF.